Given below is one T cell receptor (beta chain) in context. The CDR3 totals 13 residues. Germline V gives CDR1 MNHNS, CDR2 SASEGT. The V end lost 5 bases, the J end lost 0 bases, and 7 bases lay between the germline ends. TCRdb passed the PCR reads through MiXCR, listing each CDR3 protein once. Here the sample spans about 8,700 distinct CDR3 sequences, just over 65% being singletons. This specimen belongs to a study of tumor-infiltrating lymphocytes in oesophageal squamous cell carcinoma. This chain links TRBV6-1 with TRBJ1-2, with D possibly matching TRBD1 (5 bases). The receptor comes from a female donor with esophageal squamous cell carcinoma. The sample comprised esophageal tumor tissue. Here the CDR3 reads CASSTGSNYGYTF. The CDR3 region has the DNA TGTGCCAGCAGTACAGGTTCTAACTATGGCTACACCTTC.